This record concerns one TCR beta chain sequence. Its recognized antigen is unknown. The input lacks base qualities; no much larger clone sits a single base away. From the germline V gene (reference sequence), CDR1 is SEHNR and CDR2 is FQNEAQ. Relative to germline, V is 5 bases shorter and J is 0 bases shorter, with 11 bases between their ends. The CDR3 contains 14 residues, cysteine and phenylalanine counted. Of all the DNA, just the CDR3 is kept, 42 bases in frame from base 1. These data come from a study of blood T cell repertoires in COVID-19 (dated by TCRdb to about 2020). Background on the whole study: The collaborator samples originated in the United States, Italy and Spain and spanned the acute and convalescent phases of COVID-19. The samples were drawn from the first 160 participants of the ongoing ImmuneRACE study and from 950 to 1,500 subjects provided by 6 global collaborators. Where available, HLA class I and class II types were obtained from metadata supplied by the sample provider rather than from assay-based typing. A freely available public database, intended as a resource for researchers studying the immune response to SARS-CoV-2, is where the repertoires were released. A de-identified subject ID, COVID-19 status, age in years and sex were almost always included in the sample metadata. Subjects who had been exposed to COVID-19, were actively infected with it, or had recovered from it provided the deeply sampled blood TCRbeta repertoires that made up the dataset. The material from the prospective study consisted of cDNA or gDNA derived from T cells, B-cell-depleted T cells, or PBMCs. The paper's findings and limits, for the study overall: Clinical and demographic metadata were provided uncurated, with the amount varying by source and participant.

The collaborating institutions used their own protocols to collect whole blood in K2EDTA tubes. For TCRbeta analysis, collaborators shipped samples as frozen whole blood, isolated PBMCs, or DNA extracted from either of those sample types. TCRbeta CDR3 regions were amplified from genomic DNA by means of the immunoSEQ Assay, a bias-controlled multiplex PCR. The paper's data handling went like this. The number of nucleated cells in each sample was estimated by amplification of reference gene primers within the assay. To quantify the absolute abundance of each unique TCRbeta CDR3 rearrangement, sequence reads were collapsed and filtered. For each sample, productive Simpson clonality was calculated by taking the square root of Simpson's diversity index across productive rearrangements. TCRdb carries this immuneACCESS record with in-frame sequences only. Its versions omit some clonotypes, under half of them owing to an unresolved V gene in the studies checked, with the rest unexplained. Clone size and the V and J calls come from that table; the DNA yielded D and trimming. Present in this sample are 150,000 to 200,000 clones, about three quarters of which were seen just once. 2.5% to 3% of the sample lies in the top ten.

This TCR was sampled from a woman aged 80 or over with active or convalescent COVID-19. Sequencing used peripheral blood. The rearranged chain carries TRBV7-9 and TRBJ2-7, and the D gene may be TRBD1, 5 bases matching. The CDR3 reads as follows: CASSATAHSYEQYF. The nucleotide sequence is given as TGTGCCAGCAGCGCGACAGCGCACTCCTACGAGCAGTACTTC.